This TCR beta chain was retrieved from a study of CD8 T cells in ankylosing spondylitis (dated by TCRdb to the late 2010s). A note on the overall study: To find TCR variants linked to disease, the study profiled T cell receptor beta repertoires in ankylosing spondylitis patients and healthy donors. Peripheral blood samples were taken, and synovial fluid was additionally collected from ankylosing spondylitis patients. The full study cohort comprised about 25 ankylosing spondylitis patients and 110 or so healthy donors. Overall study results and their limits: The disease-linked clones were reported to be significantly enriched in matched synovial fluid samples from ankylosing spondylitis patients. Some motif variants were previously reported in synovial fluid and blood of reactive arthritis patients, suggesting common disease-initiation mechanisms. Blood from ankylosing spondylitis patients appeared to be characterized by a TCR beta motif composed of several highly homologous amino acid variants. In peripheral blood, the disease-linked clones were found at relatively low frequencies and had a CD8+ phenotype.

The germline V gene specifies MNHEY as CDR1 and SVGAGI as CDR2. From its cysteine to its phenylalanine, the CDR3 spans 13 amino acids. Just the 39-base CDR3 DNA is kept, in frame starting at base 1. At the junction V is shortened by 0 bases and J by 4 bases, with 4 bases in between. This clonotype has just a few counts. Its target antigen remains unknown. No much larger clone is present one base from it, and per-base qualities are unavailable. This sample was sequenced with an Illumina HiSeq 2500. TCR beta libraries were prepared by quantitative 5'-RACE with molecular barcodes. Per the authors' processing: A new computational method, built on a probabilistic model of VDJ rearrangement, was used to identify disease-linked TCR variants. TCRdb ran its own pipeline on the public reads, namely fastp trimming at Q25 and MiXCR clone calling, and kept in-frame beta chains. For every CDR3 protein sequence, its rows merge into one entry that carries the most common genes and DNA. These V and J calls rely on TCRdb rather than the paper's analysis. In this sample the table shows 250,000 or so distinct CDR3 sequences, roughly 25% of which occur a single time. The ten largest account for roughly 0.6% of the sample.

The sequence links TRBV6-5 to TRBJ1-3; the D gene cannot be resolved reliably. The source material was blood, either unsorted or a sorted T cell fraction (not recorded which). The TCR originated in a male donor with ankylosing spondylitis or in good health (not recorded which). CDR3 loop: CASSYSEGNTIYF. The DNA is as follows: TGTGCCAGCAGTTACTCGGAGGGAAACACCATATATTTT.